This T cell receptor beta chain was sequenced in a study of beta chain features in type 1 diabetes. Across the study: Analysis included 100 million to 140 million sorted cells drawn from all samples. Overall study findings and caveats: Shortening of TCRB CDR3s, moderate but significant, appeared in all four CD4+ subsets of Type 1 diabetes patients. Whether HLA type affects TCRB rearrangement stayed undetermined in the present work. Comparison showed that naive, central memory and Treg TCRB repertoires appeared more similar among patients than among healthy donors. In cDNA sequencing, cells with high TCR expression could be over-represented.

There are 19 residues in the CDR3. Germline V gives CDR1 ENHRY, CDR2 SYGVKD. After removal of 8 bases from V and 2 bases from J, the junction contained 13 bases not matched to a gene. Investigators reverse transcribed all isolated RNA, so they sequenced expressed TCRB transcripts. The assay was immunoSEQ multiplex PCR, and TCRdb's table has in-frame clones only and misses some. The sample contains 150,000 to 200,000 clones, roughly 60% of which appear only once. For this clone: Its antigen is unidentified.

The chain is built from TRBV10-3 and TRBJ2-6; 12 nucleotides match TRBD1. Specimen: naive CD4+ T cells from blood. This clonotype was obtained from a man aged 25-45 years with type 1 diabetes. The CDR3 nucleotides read TGTGCCATCCGTGTACACGCCGGGACAGGGGGCGCTGGGGCCAACGTCCTGACTTTC. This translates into CAIRVHAGTGGAGANVLTF.